One and the same sample provided the 25 T cell receptor beta chains below, sequenced in a study of cytomegalovirus exposure and HLA in healthy donors. 13 Jbeta primers and 60 Vbeta primers were used for the PCR. The table came from immunoSEQ multiplex PCR; TCRdb's copy has only in-frame clones and leaves some out. The sample yields more than 100,000 clones, around 63% seen once. The sequenced sample consisted of PBMCs. The receptors come from a middle-aged man in good health and CMV-seropositive.

The chain couples TRBV5-1 to TRBJ2-3; 9 bases line up with TRBD2. The J segment lost 5 bases and the V segment lost 0 bases, leaving 1 base of the junction unmatched. The CDR3 consists of 14 residues. Per the germline V gene, CDR1 is SGHRS and CDR2 is YFSETQ. CDR3: CASSLGAGGDTQYF. The CDR3 DNA reads as TGCGCCAGCAGCTTGGGAGCGGGGGGAGATACGCAGTATTTT. Drawing the rest from reference TRBV5-1 and TRBJ2-3, the complete variable domain is KAGVTQTPRYLIKTRGQQVTLSCSPISGHRSVSWYQQTPGQGLQFLFEYFSETQRNKGNFPGRFSGRQFSNSRSEMNVSTLELGDSALYLCASSLGAGGDTQYFGPGTRLTVL.

The chain carries TRBV7-2 and TRBJ1-5, with a tentative D call TRBD1 (6 bases). Germline CDR1 is SGHTA and CDR2 is FQGNSA. V lost 5 bases to trimming and J lost 6 bases, with 17 bases between them. The CDR3 is made up of 15 amino acids. Here the CDR3 reads CASSPWAGGGQPQHF. CDR3 sequence (DNA): TGTGCCAGCAGCCCCTGGGCGGGGGGCGGTCAGCCCCAGCATTTT.

The CDR3 spells CASSPMGGLPETQYF. The CDR3 DNA is TGTGCCAGCAGCCCAATGGGAGGGCTTCCAGAGACCCAGTACTTC. The rearrangement joins TRBV7-3 to TRBJ2-5; 7 nucleotides match TRBD2. This CDR3 has 15 amino acids. Germline V gene lookup returns CDR1 SGHTA and CDR2 FQGTGA. V lost 5 bases to trimming and J lost 4 bases; unmatched junction nucleotides: 10. Drawing the rest from reference TRBV7-3 and TRBJ2-5, the complete variable domain is GAGVSQTPSNKVTEKGKYVELRCDPISGHTALYWYRQSLGQGPEFLIYFQGTGAADDSGLPNDRFFAVRPEGSVSTLKIQRTERGDSAVYLCASSPMGGLPETQYFGPGTRLLVL.

This chain connects TRBV10-3 to TRBJ2-7; TRBD2 matches 7 bases. After removal of 4 bases from V and 6 bases from J, the junction contained 6 bases not matched to a gene. This CDR3 is 13 amino acids long. Germline V gene sequence: CDR1 ENHRY, CDR2 SYGVKD. The CDR3 loop is CAISGEGKLEQYF. The CDR3 DNA follows: TGTGCCATCAGTGGGGAGGGAAAGCTCGAGCAGTACTTC.

V is TRBV6-5 and J is TRBJ1-2, with D tentatively TRBD1 (6 bases). The V end lost 0 bases, the J end lost 8 bases, and 16 bases lay between the germline ends. The length of the CDR3 is 15 residues. Germline V gene sequence: CDR1 MNHEY, CDR2 SVGAGI. CDR3 loop: CASSYSVGGDFGYTF. CDR3 in DNA: TGTGCCAGCAGTTACTCGGTAGGGGGGGACTTCGGCTACACCTTC.

There are a few counts of this clone. J is TRBJ2-5 and V is TRBV5-1, with D perhaps matching TRBD2 (6 bases). The CDR3 has 15 residues. Germline V gives CDR1 SGHRS, CDR2 YFSETQ. V lost 4 bases and J 1 base, leaving 14 bases between the germline ends. CDR3 bases: TGCGCCAGCAGCCCGACTAGTTGGGCCCAAGAGACCCAGTACTTC. Amino acid sequence: CASSPTSWAQETQYF.

This clone has at least ten counts. The genes are TRBV7-9 and TRBJ2-7, with 7 nucleotides matching TRBD1. Germline assignment: CDR1 SEHNR and CDR2 FQNEAQ (reference sequence). This CDR3 has 14 amino acids. Losses at the gene ends were 4 bases for V and 6 bases for J; bases not matched to a gene: 9. The CDR3 DNA reads as TGTGCCAGCAGCTCGCCCCTTGACAGGGTCGAGCAGTACTTC. This sequence encodes CASSSPLDRVEQYF.

The V call is TRBV19, the J call TRBJ2-5, with TRBD2 identical over 7 bases. From germline, CDR1 is LNHDA and CDR2 SQIVND (reference sequence). Trimming took 6 bases from V and 5 from J; bases not matched to a gene: 9. The CDR3 spans 14 residues. Here the CDR3 reads CASSLTSSWETQYF. Here the CDR3 DNA reads TGTGCCAGTAGCCTGACTAGCTCTTGGGAGACCCAGTACTTC.

The rearrangement joins TRBV9 to TRBJ2-1; 11 bases are shared with TRBD2. CDR3 length equals 16 residues. J was trimmed by 5 bases and V by 0 bases; bases with no gene match: 4. In germline, CDR1 is SGDLS, CDR2 YYNGEE. CDR3 region: CASSVEIAGGNNEQFF. CDR3 in DNA: TGTGCCAGCAGCGTAGAAATAGCGGGAGGGAACAATGAGCAGTTCTTC.

This chain links TRBV7-9 with TRBJ2-7; the match to TRBD1 covers 7 bases. Per the germline V gene, CDR1 is SEHNR and CDR2 is FQNEAQ (reference sequence). The CDR3 has 14 residues. The V segment lost 5 bases and the J segment 2 bases; nucleotides outside the gene matches: 6. CDR3 protein: CASSSTGDTYEQYF. The CDR3 DNA is TGTGCCAGCAGCAGCACAGGGGATACCTACGAGCAGTACTTC.

The chain joins TRBV4-1 to TRBJ1-1; 9 nucleotides line up with TRBD1. CDR1 is MGHRA, CDR2 YSYEKL, per germline. This CDR3 spans 15 amino acids. After removal of 2 bases from V and 7 bases from J, the junction contained 8 bases not matched to a gene. The CDR3 loop is CASSQRLTGGREAFF. DNA of the CDR3: TGCGCCAGCAGCCAACGTCTGACAGGGGGACGTGAAGCTTTCTTT.

As to this clone: One end of the junction fails to match germline, which may point to a read error. This chain joins TRBV7-9 and TRBJ1-4; D might be TRBD1 (6 bases). The CDR3 has 14 amino acids. Looked up from germline, CDR1 is SEHNR and CDR2 is FQNEAQ (reference sequence). This chain's CDR3 is CASSLEGVNEKLFF. The CDR3 coding sequence is TGTGCCAGCAGTTTAGAGGGGGTTAATGAAAAACTGTTTTTT.

This clone was recorded once. The chain's CDR3 is CASRRGQGNYEQYF. The DNA for the CDR3 is TGTGCCAGCAGACGGGGACAGGGGAACTACGAGCAGTACTTC. The chain is built from TRBV6-5 and TRBJ2-7, with 10 nucleotides matching TRBD1. CDR3 length: 14 amino acids. J gave up 3 bases and V 6 bases, and 5 bases lay outside the gene matches. Germline V gene data show CDR1 as MNHEY and CDR2 as SVGAGI.

The chain employs TRBV4-2 and TRBJ1-4, with 7 nucleotides matching TRBD1. The CDR3 has 16 residues. The J segment lost 6 bases and the V segment lost 1 base, leaving 8 bases of the junction unmatched. Germline values: CDR1 LGHNA, CDR2 YNFKEQ. CDR3: CASSQGRRGGYEKLFF. DNA of the CDR3: TGTGCCAGCAGCCAAGGTCGGAGAGGGGGCTATGAAAAACTGTTTTTT.

The chain is built from TRBV5-1 and TRBJ2-7, with D tentatively TRBD1 (6 bases). This CDR3 contains 15 residues. From germline, CDR1 is SGHRS and CDR2 YFSETQ. V lost 1 base, J lost 1 base, and 12 bases lay in between. This chain's CDR3 is CASSLWAGESYEQYF. The CDR3 region has the DNA TGCGCCAGCAGCTTGTGGGCAGGGGAATCCTACGAGCAGTACTTC.

The V and J genes are TRBV20-1 and TRBJ2-7, with D unclear. This CDR3 comprises 11 residues. Germline V gene data show CDR1 as DFQATT and CDR2 as SNEGSKA (reference sequence). Trimming stripped 3 bases from V and 3 bases from J, with 6 bases between. DNA of the CDR3: TGCAGTGCTAGGTACAACTACGAGCAGTACTTC. Protein sequence: CSARYNYEQYF.

Only a few counts were recorded for this clone. The rearrangement links TRBV5-1 to TRBJ2-1, with TRBD2 matching 7 bases. The germline V gene encodes CDR1 SGHRS and CDR2 YFSETQ. Losses at the gene ends were 1 base for V and 1 base for J; bases not matched to a gene: 5. CDR3 length equals 16 residues. CDR3 DNA sequence: TGCGCCAGCAGCTTGACGGCGGGAGTATCCTACAATGAGCAGTTCTTC. Protein product: CASSLTAGVSYNEQFF.

This clone was found a few times. The chain employs TRBV7-8 and TRBJ2-3, with 10 bases aligning to TRBD2. CDR1 is SGHVS, CDR2 FQNEAQ, per germline. The CDR3 runs 14 residues. Trimming at V came to 7 bases and at J to 5 bases, leaving 6 bases not matched to a gene. As DNA, the CDR3 is TGTGCCAGCATCCTAGCGGGAGTGATAGATACGCAGTATTTT. Its translation: CASILAGVIDTQYF.

The gene calls are TRBV6-6 and TRBJ2-5; D may be TRBD1 (5 bases). CDR1 and CDR2 (germline): MNHNY, SVGAGI (reference sequence). Trimming pared 0 bases from V and 5 bases from J, leaving 7 bases between. The CDR3 extends over 13 amino acids. CDR3 protein: CASSYSGLETQYF. The DNA of the CDR3 is TGTGCCAGCAGTTACTCGGGGCTGGAGACCCAGTACTTC.

Written as DNA, the CDR3 is TGTGCCAGCAGCTTAACGGGGCTTACGGAGCAGTACTTC. Protein: CASSLTGLTEQYF. J is TRBJ2-7 and V is TRBV7-3; a weak D match, TRBD1 (5 bases). The CDR3 runs to 13 residues. V dropped 0 bases and J dropped 7 bases, with 10 bases sitting between them. In germline, CDR1 is SGHTA, CDR2 FQGTGA.

The gene calls are TRBV25-1 and TRBJ1-4, with 9 bases matching TRBD1. V lost 2 bases and J lost 6; bases outside the gene matches: 4. The CDR3 length is 15 residues. Germline CDR1 MGHDK, CDR2 SYGVNS. The CDR3 bases are TGTGCCAGCAGTGAAGCCGGGACAGGGCATGAAAAACTGTTTTTT. Translating gives CASSEAGTGHEKLFF.

The chain links TRBV6-1 to TRBJ1-5; no clear D. Germline CDR1 and CDR2: MNHNS and SASEGT. The CDR3 covers 14 residues. V gave up 3 bases and J gave up 0 bases, with 6 bases separating them. Written as DNA, the CDR3 is TGTGCCAGCAGTGACAGAAATAGCAATCAGCCCCAGCATTTT. This codes for CASSDRNSNQPQHF.

The chain employs TRBV28 and TRBJ1-1; D is perhaps TRBD1 (5 bases). The CDR3 loop spans 14 amino acids. The ends were cut back, 4 bases at V and 3 bases at J, with 12 bases in the middle. In germline, CDR1 is MDHEN, CDR2 SYDVKM. CDR3 coding DNA: TGTGCCAGCAGTTCTCAGGGTATGGACACTGAAGCTTTCTTT. Its translation is CASSSQGMDTEAFF. Complete variable domain (other parts from reference TRBV28 and TRBJ1-1): DVKVTQSSRYLVKRTGEKVFLECVQDMDHENMFWYRQDPGLGLRLIYFSYDVKMKEKGDIPEGYSVSREKKERFSLILESASTNQTSMYLCASSSQGMDTEAFFGQGTRLTVV.

The genes are TRBV29-1 and TRBJ2-1; perhaps TRBD1 as D (6 bases). The ends were cut back, 3 bases at V and 2 bases at J, with 11 bases in the middle. The germline V gene encodes CDR1 SQVTM and CDR2 ANQGSEA. The CDR3 covers 14 residues. The DNA of the CDR3 is TGCAGCGTTGATCCCAGGGGACCCTACAATGAGCAGTTCTTC. Translating it yields CSVDPRGPYNEQFF.

This chain links TRBV19 with TRBJ1-4, with TRBD1 matching over 7 bases. The V gene's germline CDR1 is LNHDA and CDR2 SQIVND (reference sequence). The CDR3 totals 15 residues. V shed 5 bases, J shed 7 bases, and the junction held 10 bases outside the gene matches. The CDR3 sequence is CASSLLQGYSEKLFF. The CDR3 DNA reads as TGTGCCAGTAGTTTATTACAGGGGTATAGTGAAAAACTGTTTTTT.